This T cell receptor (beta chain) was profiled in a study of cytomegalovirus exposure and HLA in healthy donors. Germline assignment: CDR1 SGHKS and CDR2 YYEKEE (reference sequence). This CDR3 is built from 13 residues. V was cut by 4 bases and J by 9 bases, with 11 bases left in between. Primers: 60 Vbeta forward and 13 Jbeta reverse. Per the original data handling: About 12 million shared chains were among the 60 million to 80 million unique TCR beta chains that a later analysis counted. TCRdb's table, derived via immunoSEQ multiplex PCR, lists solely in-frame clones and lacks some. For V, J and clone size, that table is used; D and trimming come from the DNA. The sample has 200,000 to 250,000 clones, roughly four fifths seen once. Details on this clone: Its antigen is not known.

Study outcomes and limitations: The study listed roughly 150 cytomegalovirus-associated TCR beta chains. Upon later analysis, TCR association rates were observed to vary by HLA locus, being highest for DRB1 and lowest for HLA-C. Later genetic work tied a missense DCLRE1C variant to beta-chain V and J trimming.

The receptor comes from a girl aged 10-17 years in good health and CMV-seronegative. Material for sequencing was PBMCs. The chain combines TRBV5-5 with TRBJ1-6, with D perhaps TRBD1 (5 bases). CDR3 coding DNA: TGTGCCAGCAGCCCAGGGTTGACTTCACCCCTCCACTTT. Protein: CASSPGLTSPLHF.